These 21 T cell receptor beta chains were all obtained from the same sample, sequenced in a study of T cell responses to AZD1222 COVID-19 vaccine. Produced via immunoSEQ multiplex PCR; TCRdb's table is partial and in-frame only. This table has roughly 58,000 clones, roughly nine tenths appearing once. The sample here was peripheral blood, taken 28 days after the second AZD1222 dose. The receptors here all came from an adult who received the AZD1222 COVID-19 vaccine.

This chain connects TRBV15 to TRBJ2-3; 7 bases are shared with TRBD1. With V trimmed by 0 bases and J by 0 bases, 9 bases remained unmatched. Germline V gene sequence: CDR1 LNHNV, CDR2 YYDKDF (reference sequence). CDR3 length: 18 amino acids. CDR3 loop: CATSRDKRKQGSTDTQYF. The CDR3, as DNA: TGTGCCACCAGCAGAGATAAAAGAAAACAGGGGAGCACAGATACGCAGTATTTT.

In its sample, this clone was seen once. The V call is TRBV7-2, the J call TRBJ1-6; D gene ambiguous. CDR3 size: 12 residues. From germline, CDR1 is SGHTA and CDR2 FQGNSA. Trimming removed 1 base at V and 14 bases at J, with 9 bases between. CDR3 in DNA: TGTGCCAGCAGCTTAGGGGAACGGGCCCTCCACTTT. Translation gives CASSLGERALHF. The full variable domain, in which reference TRBV7-2 and TRBJ1-6 provide the parts outside the CDR3, is GAGVSQSPSNKVTEKGKDVELRCDPISGHTALYWYRQSLGQGLEFLIYFQGNSAPDKSGLPSDRFSAERTGGSVSTLTIQRTQQEDSAVYLCASSLGERALHFGNGTRLTVT.

This clone has a single count. V gene TRBV27 combines with J gene TRBJ2-1, with TRBD2 matching over 8 bases. V gave up 6 bases and J gave up 4 bases; unmatched junction bases: 8. Germline CDR1 is MNHEY and CDR2 is SMNVEV (reference sequence). The CDR3 is 15 residues long. The CDR3 nucleotides are TGTGCCAGCAGAGTAGCGGGGTCCAGATACAATGAGCAGTTCTTC. Amino acid sequence: CASRVAGSRYNEQFF.

The CDR3 loop is CASSRGAGDTQYF. CDR3 DNA sequence: TGTGCCAGCAGCCGGGGGGCGGGAGATACGCAGTATTTT. This chain links TRBV7-9 with TRBJ2-3, with D maybe TRBD2 (7 bases). The CDR3 has 13 amino acids. The germline V gene has CDR1 SEHNR and CDR2 FQNEAQ (reference sequence). Trimming removed 5 bases from V and 5 bases from J, with 11 bases in between.

The chain joins TRBV5-1 to TRBJ2-7, with D unclear. Trimming took 4 bases from V and 2 from J, leaving 10 bases between them. The CDR3 is 13 amino acids. In germline, CDR1 is SGHRS, CDR2 YFSETQ. The CDR3 region has the DNA TGCGCCAGCAGCCCGGACGGTACCTACGAGCAGTACTTC. Protein sequence: CASSPDGTYEQYF.

The chain employs TRBV19 and TRBJ2-5; D possibly corresponds to TRBD1 (5 bases). V was cut by 0 bases and J by 1 base, with 15 bases left in between. The V gene's germline CDR1 is LNHDA and CDR2 SQIVND (reference sequence). The CDR3 is 17 amino acids. The chain's CDR3 is CASSIEGWTQGQETQYF. CDR3 DNA: TGTGCCAGTAGTATAGAGGGCTGGACGCAGGGCCAAGAGACCCAGTACTTC.

The chain couples TRBV6-4 to TRBJ2-2; D may be TRBD1 or TRBD2 (5 bases each). The CDR3 contains 16 residues. The V gene lost 5 bases and the J gene lost 0 bases, with 13 bases spanning the gap. Germline V CDR1 and CDR2: MRHNA, SNTAGT. The CDR3 sequence: CASSPRGDTNTGELFF. CDR3 nucleotide sequence: TGTGCCAGCAGTCCCCGGGGCGATACGAACACCGGGGAGCTGTTTTTT.

The CDR3 region is CASSLGDTLNQPQHF. In DNA form, the CDR3 reads TGCGCCAGCAGCTTGGGGGACACTTTGAATCAGCCCCAGCATTTT. This chain joins TRBV5-1 and TRBJ1-5; TRBD1 is a possible D gene (6 bases). The CDR3 is made up of 15 amino acids. V lost 0 bases and J lost 4, with 11 bases in between. Germline-derived CDR1 and CDR2 are SGHRS and YFSETQ.

This chain connects TRBV11-2 to TRBJ1-2; no reliable D call. CDR1 is SGHAT and CDR2 is FQNNGV in the germline V gene. The CDR3 is 15 residues long. The V end lost 5 bases, the J end lost 4 bases, and 17 bases lay between the germline ends. The CDR3 protein is CASSAGVQFLYGYTF. DNA of the CDR3: TGTGCCAGCAGCGCCGGAGTCCAGTTCCTCTATGGCTACACCTTC.

This clone was seen a single time. The CDR3 loop is CASSVGQGSTDTQYF. CDR3 bases: TGTGCCAGCAGCGTAGGGCAGGGAAGCACAGATACGCAGTATTTT. The J gene is TRBJ2-3, the V gene TRBV9; possible D gene TRBD1, 5 bases. Trimming removed 0 bases from V and 0 bases from J, with 8 bases in between. The CDR3 is made up of 15 amino acids. Germline V gene lookup returns CDR1 SGDLS and CDR2 YYNGEE. The variable domain in full, with the rest retrieved from reference TRBV9 and TRBJ2-3, is DSGVTQTPKHLITATGQRVTLRCSPRSGDLSVYWYQQSLDQGLQFLIQYYNGEERAKGNILERFSAQQFPDLHSELNLSSLELGDSALYFCASSVGQGSTDTQYFGPGTRLTVL.

V usage is TRBV5-1 and J usage is TRBJ2-1; TRBD1 matches at 7 bases. The germline CDR1 and CDR2 sequences are SGHRS and YFSETQ. V lost 6 bases and J lost 1; bases outside the gene matches: 7. CDR3 length: 15 residues. CDR3 DNA: TGCGCCAGCATTAATACGGACAGGTCCTACAATGAGCAGTTCTTC. Its protein product is CASINTDRSYNEQFF.

The chain uses TRBV19 and TRBJ1-3; no definite D call. Trimming pared 4 bases from V and 4 bases from J, leaving 20 bases between. CDR1 LNHDA and CDR2 SQIVND come from the germline V gene (reference sequence). There are 17 residues in the CDR3. CDR3 nucleotides: TGTGCCAGTAGTAACCGGGGTCTCGGAGGTGTGGGAAACACCATATATTTT. This sequence encodes CASSNRGLGGVGNTIYF.

This clone was detected a few times. The CDR3 sequence: CASSSPGQGPYF. The CDR3 nucleotides are TGTGCCAGCAGCTCGCCGGGACAGGGCCCGTATTTT. The gene calls are TRBV7-9 and TRBJ2-3; 9 bases match TRBD1. Germline V gives CDR1 SEHNR, CDR2 FQNEAQ (reference sequence). The CDR3 loop spans 12 amino acids. The V gene end was trimmed by 4 bases and the J gene end by 14 bases; junction bases not matched to a gene: 7.

CDR3 protein: CASSYSGLYNEQFF. The CDR3 DNA follows: TGTGCCAGCAGCTATAGCGGGCTGTACAATGAGCAGTTCTTC. This sequence joins TRBV7-6 and TRBJ2-1; TRBD2 aligns across 7 bases. The CDR3 covers 14 residues. The germline V gene encodes CDR1 SGHVS and CDR2 FNYEAQ. J lost 4 bases, V lost 4 bases, and 4 bases had no gene match.

The chain has TRBV28 and TRBJ1-1; no clear D. Trimming stripped 3 bases from V and 8 bases from J, with 10 bases between. In germline, CDR1 is MDHEN, CDR2 SYDVKM. CDR3 length: 12 residues. DNA for the CDR3: TGTGCCAGCAGTTTTGCGCCGGCGGAAGCTTTCTTT. It encodes CASSFAPAEAFF.

The chain has TRBV7-6 and TRBJ2-7; TRBD1 matches at 8 bases. The germline V gene encodes CDR1 SGHVS and CDR2 FNYEAQ. The CDR3 has 14 amino acids. V lost 5 bases and J lost 5; bases outside the gene matches: 8. The CDR3 spells CASSTRTGWNEQYF. The CDR3 coding sequence is TGTGCCAGCAGCACCCGGACAGGGTGGAACGAGCAGTACTTC.

The chain combines TRBV5-1 with TRBJ2-3; 7 nucleotides agree with TRBD2. The CDR3 spans 16 residues. Per germline, CDR1 SGHRS and CDR2 YFSETQ. The V gene end was trimmed by 5 bases and the J gene end by 4 bases; junction bases not matched to a gene: 13. CDR3 sequence (DNA): TGCGCCAGCAGTCAACGGGGGGTAAGGGAAGCAGATACGCAGTATTTT. Translating gives CASSQRGVREADTQYF.

V and J are TRBV5-4 and TRBJ2-5, with TRBD1 identical over 8 bases. Germline V CDR1 and CDR2: SGHNT, YYREEE (reference sequence). The CDR3 runs 16 residues. V shed 1 base and J 4 bases; nucleotides not matched to a gene: 9. The CDR3, as DNA: TGTGCCAGCAGCTTGAGGCCCGGCAGGGGGCCAGAGACCCAGTACTTC. It is translated as CASSLRPGRGPETQYF.

The rearrangement links TRBV5-1 to TRBJ1-2; 9 bases line up with TRBD1. Germline CDR1 SGHRS, CDR2 YFSETQ. This CDR3 is built from 15 residues. The V segment lost 4 bases and the J segment 8 bases; nucleotides outside the gene matches: 12. CDR3 coding DNA: TGCGCCAGCAGCCCCGGGACAGGGATGCTGGGGGGCTACACCTTC. Its translation: CASSPGTGMLGGYTF.

The chain links TRBV7-8 to TRBJ2-7, with D possibly matching TRBD1 (7 bases). Germline V gene data show CDR1 as SGHVS and CDR2 as FQNEAQ. This CDR3 has 16 amino acids. The ends were cut back, 5 bases at V and 0 bases at J, with 17 bases in the middle. Written as DNA, the CDR3 is TGTGCCAGCAGCCCCCGAACTCAGGGGGGCTCCTACGAGCAGTACTTC. It is translated as CASSPRTQGGSYEQYF.

The chain combines TRBV27 with TRBJ2-5; the D gene is possibly TRBD2 (6 bases). With 4 bases removed from V and 8 bases from J, the gap between germline ends came to 11 bases. Per germline, CDR1 MNHEY and CDR2 SMNVEV (reference sequence). This CDR3 is 12 amino acids long. The DNA of the CDR3 is TGTGCCAGCAGTTCGGAGGGAGGTACCCAGTACTTC. This translates into CASSSEGGTQYF.